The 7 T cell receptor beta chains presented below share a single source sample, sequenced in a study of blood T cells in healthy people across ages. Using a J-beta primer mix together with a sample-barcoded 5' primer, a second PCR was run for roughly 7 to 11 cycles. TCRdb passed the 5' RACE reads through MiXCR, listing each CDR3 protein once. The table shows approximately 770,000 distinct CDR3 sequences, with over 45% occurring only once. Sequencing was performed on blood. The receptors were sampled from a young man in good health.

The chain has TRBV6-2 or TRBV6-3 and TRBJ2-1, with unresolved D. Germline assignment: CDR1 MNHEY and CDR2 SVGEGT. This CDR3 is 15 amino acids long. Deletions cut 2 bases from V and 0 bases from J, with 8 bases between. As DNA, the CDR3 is TGTGCCAGCAGTTACCGTTGGAGCTCCTACAATGAGCAGTTCTTC. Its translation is CASSYRWSSYNEQFF.

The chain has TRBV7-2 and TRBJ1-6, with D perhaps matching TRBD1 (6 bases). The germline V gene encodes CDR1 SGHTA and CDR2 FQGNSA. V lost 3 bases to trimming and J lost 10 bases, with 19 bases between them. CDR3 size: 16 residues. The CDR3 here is CASSFSSVQGYSPLHF. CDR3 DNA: TGTGCCAGCAGCTTTAGCTCCGTTCAGGGGTACTCACCCCTCCACTTT.

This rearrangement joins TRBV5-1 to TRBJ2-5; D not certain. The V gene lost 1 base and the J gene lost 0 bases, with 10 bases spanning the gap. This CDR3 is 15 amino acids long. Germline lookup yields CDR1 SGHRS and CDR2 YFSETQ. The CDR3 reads CASSLLAQNQETQYF. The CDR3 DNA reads TGCGCCAGCAGCTTGCTTGCCCAGAACCAAGAGACCCAGTACTTC.

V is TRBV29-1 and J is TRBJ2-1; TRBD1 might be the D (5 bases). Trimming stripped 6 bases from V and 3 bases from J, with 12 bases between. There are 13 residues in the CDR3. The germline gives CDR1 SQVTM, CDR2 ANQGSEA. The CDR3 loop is CSVAQVGYNEQFF. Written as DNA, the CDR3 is TGCAGCGTGGCACAGGTCGGCTACAATGAGCAGTTCTTC.

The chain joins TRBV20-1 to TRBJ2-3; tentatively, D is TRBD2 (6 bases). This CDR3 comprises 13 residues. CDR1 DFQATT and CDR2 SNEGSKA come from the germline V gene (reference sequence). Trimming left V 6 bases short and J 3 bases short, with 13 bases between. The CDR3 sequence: CSAPSGGTDTQYF. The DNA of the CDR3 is TGCAGTGCGCCCTCCGGGGGTACAGATACGCAGTATTTT.

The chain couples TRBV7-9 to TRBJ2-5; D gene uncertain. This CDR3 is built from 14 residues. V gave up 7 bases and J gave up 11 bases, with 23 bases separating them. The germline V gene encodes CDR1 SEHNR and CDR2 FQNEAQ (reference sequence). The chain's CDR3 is CASTIGPPLNEQYF. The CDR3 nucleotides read TGTGCCAGCACTATAGGGCCACCTCTCAATGAGCAGTACTTC. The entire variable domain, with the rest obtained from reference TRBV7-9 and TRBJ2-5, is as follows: DTGVSQNPRHKITKRGQNVTFRCDPISEHNRLYWYRQTLGQGPEFLTYFQNEAQLEKSRLLSDRFSAERPKGSFSTLEIQRTEQGDSAMYLCASTIGPPLNEQYFGPGTRLLVL.

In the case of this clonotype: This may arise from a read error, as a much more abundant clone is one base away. CDR3 residues: CASSLSWMNTEAFF. The CDR3 nucleotides are TGTGCCAGCAGCTTAAGTTGGATGAACACTGAAGCTTTCTTT. The V and J genes are TRBV7-2 and TRBJ1-1; D is unclear. CDR3 length: 14 amino acids. Trimming removed 2 bases from V and 0 bases from J, with 7 bases in between. The germline CDR1 and CDR2 sequences are SGHTA and FQGNSA.